The entry that follows covers one T cell receptor beta chain sequence. The data are from a study of blood T cell repertoires in COVID-19. About the research overall: Sites in the United States, Italy and Spain provided acute and convalescent COVID-19 samples.

This CDR3 comprises 13 residues. Germline CDR1 reads SGHDN; CDR2 reads FVKESK. The trim removed 3 bases at V and 10 bases at J, leaving 4 bases unmatched. The data were produced by immunoSEQ multiplex PCR, yet TCRdb's version contains in-frame clones alone and is incomplete. Of 200,000 to 250,000 clones listed, approximately 90% were seen once; the top ten hold 2% to 2.5%. The source material was peripheral blood. This chain joins TRBV14 and TRBJ1-2, with TRBD1 matching over 11 bases. The sequence was collected from a man aged 25 to 45 who had recovered from COVID-19. CDR3 in amino acids: CASSQGQGGYYTF. CDR3 DNA sequence: TGTGCCAGCAGCCAGGGACAGGGGGGATACTACACCTTC.